These 24 T cell receptor beta chains were sequenced from one sample in a study of radiation and T cells in renal cell carcinoma (dated by TCRdb to about 2020). The method was the immunoSEQ multiplex PCR assay. Held by TCRdb, this immuneACCESS table contains in-frame sequences only and omits some clones. Under half of the omission traces to an unresolved V gene where checked; the cause of the rest is unknown. This sample comprises around 80,000 clones, about 80% of them detected only once. Almost 6% of the sample comes from the top ten. The intended sense of this specimen's time point label: blood 2 weeks post-SBRT. The treatment or condition tag for this specimen amounts to: 15 Gy SBRT to primary tumor, nephrectomy 4 weeks later. Sequenced material: blood, taken from a patient whose treatment included radiotherapy and nephrectomy. All receptors come from a man aged 55 to 70 with renal cell carcinoma.

The chain links TRBV18 to TRBJ2-1, with a possible D match to TRBD2 (5 bases). The CDR3 has 12 residues. Germline loops: CDR1 KGHSH, CDR2 LQKENI. V dropped 6 bases and J dropped 9 bases, with 12 bases sitting between them. The CDR3 region is CASSPAAPEQFF. The CDR3 DNA is TGTGCCAGCTCGCCAGCGGCTCCTGAGCAGTTCTTC.

The chain joins TRBV5-1 to TRBJ2-3; TRBD2 matches at 11 bases. In germline, CDR1 is SGHRS, CDR2 YFSETQ. There are 19 residues in the CDR3. Trimming took 3 bases from V and 2 from J; bases not matched to a gene: 14. The CDR3 region has the DNA TGCGCCAGCAGCTCAGCAAGGGGAGGGACTAGCGGATCCACAGATACGCAGTATTTT. Its protein product is CASSSARGGTSGSTDTQYF.

The chain joins TRBV5-1 to TRBJ1-1; weak D call: TRBD1 (6 bases). V gave up 3 bases and J gave up 0 bases, with 9 bases separating them. This CDR3 has 14 residues. Germline values: CDR1 SGHRS, CDR2 YFSETQ. CDR3: CASSWDNVNTEAFF. DNA for the CDR3: TGCGCCAGCAGCTGGGACAACGTGAACACTGAAGCTTTCTTT.

The CDR3 DNA sequence: TGTGCCAGCAGCCTTAGCGGGTACACTGAAGCTTTCTTT. It specifies CASSLSGYTEAFF. The V gene is TRBV11-3, the J gene TRBJ1-1, with D unclear. V lost 5 bases and J lost 3, with 10 bases in between. The CDR3 is made up of 13 amino acids. The V gene's germline CDR1 is SGHNT and CDR2 YENEEA.

The chain couples TRBV5-1 to TRBJ1-4; possible D gene TRBD1, 6 bases. Deletions cut 0 bases from V and 0 bases from J, with 9 bases between. The CDR3 totals 16 residues. Looked up from germline, CDR1 is SGHRS and CDR2 is YFSETQ. The CDR3 sequence: CASSLGTGTTNEKLFF. For the CDR3, the DNA is TGCGCCAGCAGCTTGGGTACAGGGACAACTAATGAAAAACTGTTTTTT.

The chain recombines TRBV25-1 with TRBJ2-1; TRBD2 matches 8 bases. Germline V CDR1 and CDR2: MGHDK, SYGVNS. The CDR3 loop spans 15 amino acids. The V and J ends lost 1 base and 7 bases, in that order; junction bases with no gene match: 6. The CDR3 DNA is TGTGCCAGCAGTGAATCGGGCGGGAGGAGTAATGAGCAGTTCTTC. Translated, it gives CASSESGGRSNEQFF.

The CDR3 coding sequence is TGCGCCAGCAGCCTTACAGATACGCAGTATTTT. The encoded protein is CASSLTDTQYF. The chain joins TRBV10-2 to TRBJ2-3; D ambiguous. The CDR3 extends over 11 amino acids. Germline V CDR1 and CDR2: WSHSY, SAAADI. V lost 6 bases, J lost 3 bases, and 4 bases lay in between.

This chain connects TRBV28 to TRBJ1-2, with D possibly matching TRBD1 (6 bases). Between the trimmed V and J ends, which lost 7 bases and 0 bases, there was a span of 9 bases. This CDR3 spans 13 amino acids. The germline V gene encodes CDR1 MDHEN and CDR2 SYDVKM. CDR3 sequence (DNA): TGTGCCAGCAAAGAGGGGGCTAACTATGGCTACACCTTC. Translated: CASKEGANYGYTF.

The V gene is TRBV27, the J gene TRBJ2-7; maybe TRBD1 (6 bases). This CDR3 is 13 amino acids long. The V end was cut by 7 bases, the J end by 10 bases, with 20 bases between. Germline-derived CDR1 and CDR2 are MNHEY and SMNVEV (reference sequence). The CDR3 loop reads CASTPPLGQPQYF. For the CDR3, the DNA is TGTGCCAGCACCCCCCCCCTCGGACAGCCCCAGTACTTC.

This sequence joins TRBV2 and TRBJ2-5; no definite D call. CDR1 is SNHLY, CDR2 FYNNEI, per germline. This CDR3 has 13 amino acids. Trimming cost V 0 bases and J 7 bases, with 9 bases left between them. The CDR3 loop is CASSEASRGTQYF. The CDR3 bases are TGTGCCAGCAGTGAAGCTTCTCGAGGGACCCAGTACTTC.

The chain has TRBV7-2 and TRBJ2-2; 7 bases map to TRBD2. The CDR3 is 16 residues long. Germline trimming cut 1 base from V and 4 bases from J; bases unmatched to any gene: 6. Germline V CDR1 and CDR2: SGHTA, FQGNSA. The CDR3, as DNA: TGTGCCAGCAGCTTAGGTCCTAGCGGCATCACCGGGGAGCTGTTTTTT. Residues: CASSLGPSGITGELFF.

The chain couples TRBV5-6 to TRBJ1-4; TRBD1 is a possible D gene (5 bases). CDR1 and CDR2 from the germline V gene are SGHDT and YYEEEE. This CDR3 comprises 16 residues. The germline V and J ends were trimmed by 1 base and 1 base, with 11 bases remaining between them. DNA for the CDR3: TGTGCCAGCAGCTTGAGAAGGACACTAACTAATGAAAAACTGTTTTTT. Translating gives CASSLRRTLTNEKLFF.

V and J are TRBV11-2 and TRBJ1-2; unclear D gene. Germline V gene lookup returns CDR1 SGHAT and CDR2 FQNNGV. V was cut by 0 bases and J by 5 bases, with 19 bases left in between. The CDR3 totals 17 residues. Here the CDR3 DNA reads TGTGCCAGCAGCTTAGATCGGGGAATCCTCTTAGGATATGGCTACACCTTC. Translation: CASSLDRGILLGYGYTF.

The chain recombines TRBV2 with TRBJ2-4; no reliable D call. Germline CDR1 and CDR2: SNHLY and FYNNEI. The germline V and J ends were trimmed by 7 bases and 6 bases, with 10 bases remaining between them. The CDR3 is made up of 12 amino acids. CDR3 loop: CASILFGNIQYF. As DNA, the CDR3 is TGTGCCAGCATCCTGTTCGGAAACATTCAGTACTTC.

V and J are TRBV5-1 and TRBJ1-1; TRBD1 matches at 8 bases. Germline assignment: CDR1 SGHRS and CDR2 YFSETQ. The CDR3 is made up of 14 amino acids. Trimming cost V 2 bases and J 8 bases; bases outside gene matches: 8. The CDR3 loop reads CASSLRTGGVEAFF. In nucleotides, the CDR3 is TGCGCCAGCAGCTTACGTACAGGGGGAGTCGAAGCTTTCTTT.

The chain couples TRBV30 to TRBJ1-2, with D uncertain. CDR1 GTSNPN and CDR2 SVGIG come from the germline V gene (reference sequence). The ends were cut back, 4 bases at V and 0 bases at J, with 12 bases in the middle. There are 14 residues in the CDR3. The DNA of the CDR3 is TGTGCCTGGACAGTTTTCCAAGCTAACTATGGCTACACCTTC. This translates into CAWTVFQANYGYTF.

This chain links TRBV2 with TRBJ2-2, with TRBD2 matching over 12 bases. Germline CDR1 is SNHLY and CDR2 is FYNNEI. CDR3 length: 14 residues. V dropped 9 bases and J dropped 7; count of bases not matched to a gene: 6. The CDR3 loop is CASFILAGGGELFF. The CDR3 DNA is TGTGCCAGTTTCATACTAGCGGGAGGCGGGGAGCTGTTTTTT.

This sequence joins TRBV4-2 and TRBJ2-2; D not certain. The CDR3 is 15 amino acids. Germline V gene data show CDR1 as LGHNA and CDR2 as YNFKEQ. V shed 4 bases and J shed 1 base, with 10 bases lying between them. CDR3 DNA sequence: TGTGCCAGCAGCCTGTCGTGGCGGAACACCGGGGAGCTGTTTTTT. Its protein product is CASSLSWRNTGELFF.

The chain has TRBV19 and TRBJ2-2; tentatively, D is TRBD2 (6 bases). Trimming removed 5 bases from V and 15 bases from J, with 19 bases in between. The CDR3 is 13 residues long. Germline CDR1 LNHDA, CDR2 SQIVND (reference sequence). The CDR3: CASSPNGGPVLFF. The CDR3 DNA follows: TGTGCCAGTAGTCCCAACGGAGGGCCGGTGTTGTTTTTT.

This clone was counted a single time. The chain combines TRBV5-1 with TRBJ2-5, with D perhaps matching TRBD1 (6 bases). The V end was cut by 5 bases, the J end by 4 bases, with 21 bases between. This CDR3 is built from 16 residues. CDR1 is SGHRS, CDR2 YFSETQ, per germline. This CDR3 reads CASRREAGADGETQYF. The CDR3 DNA is TGCGCCAGCAGACGTGAAGCAGGGGCAGACGGAGAGACCCAGTACTTC.

V and J are TRBV28 and TRBJ1-2; no clear D. The CDR3 extends over 11 amino acids. The V gene lost 11 bases and the J gene lost 1 base, with 8 bases spanning the gap. Germline lookup yields CDR1 MDHEN and CDR2 SYDVKM. The DNA of the CDR3 is TGTGCCGGTCAGAGTAACTATGGCTACACCTTC. This gives the protein CAGQSNYGYTF.

The gene calls are TRBV5-1 and TRBJ1-3; TRBD1 agrees at 9 bases. V dropped 0 bases and J dropped 7; count of bases not matched to a gene: 2. The CDR3 is 14 residues long. Per germline, CDR1 SGHRS and CDR2 YFSETQ. The CDR3, as DNA: TGCGCCAGCAGCTTGGCCGGACAGGGGAACACCATATATTTT. Translating gives CASSLAGQGNTIYF.

The rearrangement joins TRBV6-5 to TRBJ1-6, with a weak D call TRBD1 (5 bases). The CDR3 length is 14 residues. V was pared by 6 bases and J by 4 bases, with 10 bases between. Looked up from germline, CDR1 is MNHEY and CDR2 is SVGAGI. The CDR3 DNA reads as TGTGCCAGCAGGACGGGACCTTATAATTCACCCCTCCACTTT. Translating gives CASRTGPYNSPLHF.

The gene calls are TRBV11-3 and TRBJ2-7, with 9 positions matching TRBD2. The CDR3 sequence is 17 residues long. V trimming: 2 bases; J trimming: 5 bases; junction bases outside the gene matches: 13. Germline V CDR1 and CDR2: SGHNT, YENEEA. The CDR3 loop reads CASSLSLTEGTSHEQYF. DNA for the CDR3: TGTGCCAGCAGCTTATCCCTAACAGAGGGGACTAGCCACGAGCAGTACTTC.